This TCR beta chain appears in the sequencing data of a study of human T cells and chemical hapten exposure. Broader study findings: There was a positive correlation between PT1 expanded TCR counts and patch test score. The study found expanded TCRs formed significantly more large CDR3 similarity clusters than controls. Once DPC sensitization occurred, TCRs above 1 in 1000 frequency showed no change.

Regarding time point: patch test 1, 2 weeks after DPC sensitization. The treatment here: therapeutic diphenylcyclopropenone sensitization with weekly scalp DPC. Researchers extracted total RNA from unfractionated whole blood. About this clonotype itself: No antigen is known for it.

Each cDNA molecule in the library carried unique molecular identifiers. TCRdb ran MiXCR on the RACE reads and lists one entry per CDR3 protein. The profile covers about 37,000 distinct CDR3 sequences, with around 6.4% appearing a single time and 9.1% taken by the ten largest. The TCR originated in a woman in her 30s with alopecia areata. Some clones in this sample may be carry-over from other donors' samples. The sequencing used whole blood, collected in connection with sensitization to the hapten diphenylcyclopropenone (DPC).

CDR3 DNA sequence: TGTGCCAGTAGTATTGGGAACTACAATGAGCAGTTCTTC. Protein sequence: CASSIGNYNEQFF. The rearrangement joins TRBV19 to TRBJ2-1; D uncertain. The CDR3 is made up of 13 amino acids. Germline lookup yields CDR1 LNHDA and CDR2 SQIVND (reference sequence). The V gene lost 3 bases and the J gene lost 3 bases, with 6 bases spanning the gap.